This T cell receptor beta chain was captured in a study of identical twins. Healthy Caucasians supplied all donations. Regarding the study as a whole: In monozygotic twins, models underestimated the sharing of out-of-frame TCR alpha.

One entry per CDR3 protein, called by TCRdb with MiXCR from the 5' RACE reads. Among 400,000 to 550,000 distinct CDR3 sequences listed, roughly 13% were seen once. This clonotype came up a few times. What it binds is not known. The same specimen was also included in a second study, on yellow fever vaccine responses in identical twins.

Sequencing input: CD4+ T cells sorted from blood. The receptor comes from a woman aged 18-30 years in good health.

The CDR3 spells CASSQWTNVYQETQYF. CDR3 nucleotide sequence: TGCGCCAGCAGCCAGTGGACAAATGTGTACCAAGAGACCCAGTACTTC. The V and J genes are TRBV4-3 and TRBJ2-5, with D perhaps matching TRBD1 (5 bases). The V end was cut by 3 bases, the J end by 0 bases, with 14 bases between. Germline V gene sequence: CDR1 LGHNA, CDR2 YSLEER. The CDR3 is 16 amino acids.